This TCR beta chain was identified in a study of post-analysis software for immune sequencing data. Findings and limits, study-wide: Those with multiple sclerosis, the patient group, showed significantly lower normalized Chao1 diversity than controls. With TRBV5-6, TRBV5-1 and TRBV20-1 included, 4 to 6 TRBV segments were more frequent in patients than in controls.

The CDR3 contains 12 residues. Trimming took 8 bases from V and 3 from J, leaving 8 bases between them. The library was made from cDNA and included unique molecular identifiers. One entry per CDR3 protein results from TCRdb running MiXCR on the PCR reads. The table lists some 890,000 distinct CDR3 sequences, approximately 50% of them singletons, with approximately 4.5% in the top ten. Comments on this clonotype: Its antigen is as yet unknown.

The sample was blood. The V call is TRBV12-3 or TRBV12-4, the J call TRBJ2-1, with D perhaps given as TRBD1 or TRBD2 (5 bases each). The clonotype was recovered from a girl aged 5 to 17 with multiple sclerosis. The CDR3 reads CASRDDYNEQFF. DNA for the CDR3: TGTGCCAGCCGGGACGACTACAATGAGCAGTTCTTC.